This T cell receptor beta chain appears in the sequencing data of a study of T cells in Graves' hyperthyroidism and ophthalmopathy. Amplification yielded TCR beta CDR3 regions, with RNA transcripts as the source. Carried out on the TCR CDR3, a first-round RT-PCR used the HTBI primer set. TCRdb redid the calling of the multiplex PCR reads with MiXCR, one entry per CDR3 protein. In the table there are some 490,000 distinct CDR3 sequences, 15% to 20% of which are singletons. CDR3 length equals 15 residues. V was shortened by 3 bases and J by 7 bases, with 16 bases between the two germline ends. Germline V gene data show CDR1 as SGHTA and CDR2 as FQGTGA. Individuals with ophthalmopathy presented a Clinical Activity Score of at least 3, a NOSPECS grade of at least 4 and a duration under 3 months.

The chain links TRBV7-3 to TRBJ2-1, with D possibly being TRBD1 (6 bases). Material: blood. The receptor's source is a woman in her twenties or thirties with Graves' ophthalmopathy. The CDR3 loop reads CASSFGTGSSNEQFF. In nucleotides, the CDR3 is TGTGCCAGCAGCTTCGGAACAGGGTCATCTAATGAGCAGTTCTTC.